This T cell receptor (beta chain) was recorded in a study of beta chain features in type 1 diabetes. Study-wide points: Within each of all four CD4+ subsets, Type 1 diabetes patients had TCRB CDR3s that were moderately but significantly shorter.

Worth noting for this clone: Its antigen is still unknown.

The CDR3 runs 13 residues. Trimming cost V 3 bases and J 5 bases, with 8 bases left between them. CDR1 is KGHSH, CDR2 LQKENI, per germline. Expressed TCRB transcripts were sequenced because the entire RNA isolate underwent reverse transcription. Profiled with immunoSEQ multiplex PCR; TCRdb holds only in-frame clones, not every one. The sample carries hundreds of thousands of clones, over 13% recorded once. Material: naive CD4+ T cells from blood. The genes are TRBV18 and TRBJ1-5, with TRBD1 as a possible D gene (6 bases). This TCR was sampled from a man younger than 35 with type 1 diabetes. CDR3 nucleotides: TGTGCCAGCTCACCCGACAGGTATCAGCCCCAGCATTTT. This codes for CASSPDRYQPQHF.